These T cell receptor beta chains were read from a single sample in a study of blood T cell repertoires in COVID-19. TCRdb's table, derived via immunoSEQ multiplex PCR, lists solely in-frame clones and lacks some. There are around 300,000 clones in the sample; more than 75% occur only once, and 1% lies in the top ten. Specimen: peripheral blood. These receptors all come from a man aged 50-59 years with active or convalescent COVID-19. Both conserved end residues are part of each CDR3. The D gene is left open where the match is weak. Only some rows state a clone size, as once, few, many or a class for expanded clones.

-	TRBV9	TRBJ1-6	-	TGTGCCAGCAGCGGGGCAGGGGCGGTTTCACCCCTCCACTTT	CASSGAGAVSPLHF
-	TRBV2	TRBJ2-7	-	TGTGCCAGCAGTGAACGAGGGTTTAGCTCCTACGAGCAGTACTTC	CASSERGFSSYEQYF
TRBD1	TRBV10-3	TRBJ1-2	few	TGTGCCATCAGTCGAACAGGGGGGAGTCAGGGCTACACCTTC	CAISRTGGSQGYTF
TRBD2	TRBV30	TRBJ2-4	-	TGTGCCTGGGCCCCGGGAGCGGGACTTAGCATTCAGTACTTC	CAWAPGAGLSIQYF
-	TRBV11-2	TRBJ2-1	-	TGTGCCAGCAGCTTAGGGGGAGGGGGACAACGCCACAATGAGCAGTTCTTC	CASSLGGGGQRHNEQFF
-	TRBV5-1	TRBJ1-4	-	TGCGCCAGCAGATTTAATCCGGGTAATGAAAAACTGTTTTTT	CASRFNPGNEKLFF
-	TRBV6-5	TRBJ2-1	-	TGTGCCAGCAGAGCCGGGGATGGTGGTGAGCAGTTCTTC	CASRAGDGGEQFF
-	TRBV28	TRBJ1-1	-	TGTGCCAGCAGTTCCGGCGGAGGGACCACTGAAGCTTTCTTT	CASSSGGGTTEAFF
TRBD2	TRBV11-2	TRBJ2-7	-	TGTGCCAGCAGCTTAGATCACGATAGCGGGAGCAGCCTTTACTTC	CASSLDHDSGSSLYF
-	TRBV7-3	TRBJ2-4	-	TGTGCCAGCAGCTTATTGGGGGGAGAGGCCAAAAACATTCAGTACTTC	CASSLLGGEAKNIQYF
-	TRBV9	TRBJ1-1	-	TGTGCCAGCAGCGCGGGGGGGACTGAAGCTTTCTTT	CASSAGGTEAFF
TRBD2	TRBV9	TRBJ2-1	-	TGTGCCAGCAGCGCAGGGCTAGCGGGGGGTCAGAATGAGCAGTTCTTC	CASSAGLAGGQNEQFF
TRBD2	TRBV28	TRBJ2-7	-	TGTGCCAGCAGTTTACCAGCGGGATCACCCTACGAGCAGTACTTC	CASSLPAGSPYEQYF
-	TRBV6-5	TRBJ2-7	-	TGTGCCAGCAGACCCGGGACTTCCTACGAGCAGTACTTC	CASRPGTSYEQYF
-	TRBV28	TRBJ1-3	-	TGTGCTTCACAGGGCTCTGGAAACACCATATATTTT	CASQGSGNTIYF
TRBD2	TRBV6-5	TRBJ2-7	-	TGTGCCAGCAGTTACCAGGGACTAGCGGACTACGAGCAGTACTTC	CASSYQGLADYEQYF
-	TRBV28	TRBJ1-1	-	TGTGCCAGCAGTTCGGGGGGGTCGGACACTGAAGCTTTCTTT	CASSSGGSDTEAFF
-	TRBV21-1	TRBJ1-1	-	TGTGCCAGCAGGCCCCGACGCACGGGGGGCGACCCCAGTATGGCTTTCTTT	CASRPRRTGGDPSMAFF
TRBD2	TRBV27	TRBJ2-5	-	TGTGCCAGCAGTTTGGGACTAGCGGGAGGGCAAGAGACCCAGTACTTC	CASSLGLAGGQETQYF
TRBD1	TRBV10-2	TRBJ1-5	-	TGCGCCAGCAAGGACAGGGGGCTAAATCAGCCCCAGCATTTT	CASKDRGLNQPQHF
-	TRBV3-1/TRBV3-2	TRBJ2-3	-	TGTGCCAGCAGCTACACGACAGATACGCAGTATTTT	CASSYTTDTQYF
TRBD2	TRBV5-1	TRBJ2-4	-	TGCGCCAGCAGCTTACTAGCGGACGGCTCGGCTAAAAACATTCAGTACTTC	CASSLLADGSAKNIQYF
-	TRBV4-2	TRBJ1-2	-	TGTGCCAGCAGCCAAGATACAGGGAGCGGCTACACCTTC	CASSQDTGSGYTF
-	TRBV14	TRBJ2-7	once	TGTGCCAGCAGCCAAGAATTGGGCCCCTACGAGCAGTACTTC	CASSQELGPYEQYF
-	TRBV21-1	TRBJ1-4	-	TGTGCCAGCAGCAAAGTAAGGACAGTCCACGGGTGGACTAATGAAAAACTGTTTTTT	CASSKVRTVHGWTNEKLFF
TRBD1	TRBV5-6	TRBJ2-5	-	TGTGCCAGCAGCGCGACTACCGGGACAGGGGAGACCCAGTACTTC	CASSATTGTGETQYF
TRBD1	TRBV7-9	TRBJ1-1	-	TGTGCCAGCAGCCTGGGACAGGGGATTGGTGAAGCTTTCTTT	CASSLGQGIGEAFF
-	TRBV6-1	TRBJ2-7	few	TGTGCCAGCAGTGAACCCCCGGTACAGGGTCAATCCGAGCAGTACTTC	CASSEPPVQGQSEQYF
-	TRBV7-2	TRBJ2-1	-	TGTGCCAGCAGCTACCGGGACTTCTACAATGAGCAGTTCTTC	CASSYRDFYNEQFF
TRBD1	TRBV5-1	TRBJ1-2	-	TGCGCCAGCAGCTCTCTAGGGGGCGCCGGCTATGGCTACACCTTC	CASSSLGGAGYGYTF
TRBD2	TRBV28	TRBJ2-7	-	TGTGCCAGCAGTTTCGGACTAGCGGCACAGTACGAGCAGTACTTC	CASSFGLAAQYEQYF
TRBD2	TRBV5-1	TRBJ2-7	-	TGCGCCAGCAGATTTCTAGCGGGAGAGGACGAGCAGTACTTC	CASRFLAGEDEQYF
-	TRBV21-1	TRBJ2-2	-	TGTGCCAGCAGCCCTCAATCGGACAGAAACCCCGGAAACACCGGGGAGCTGTTTTTT	CASSPQSDRNPGNTGELFF
-	TRBV29-1	TRBJ2-5	-	TGCAGCGTTGAAGGGACGGGGACATCTCCTTTCCAAGAGACCCAGTACTTC	CSVEGTGTSPFQETQYF
-	TRBV2	TRBJ2-7	-	TGTGCCAGCAGTGAATTGGACAGTATGAGCGAGCAGTACTTC	CASSELDSMSEQYF
-	TRBV7-9	TRBJ1-4	once	TGTGCCAGCGATACACAGGGTGAAAAACTGTTTTTT	CASDTQGEKLFF
TRBD1	TRBV5-1	TRBJ1-4	-	TGCGCCAGCAGAACAGGGGAGATCCCTTCAACTAATGAAAAACTGTTTTTT	CASRTGEIPSTNEKLFF
TRBD2	TRBV30	TRBJ2-1	-	TGTGCCTGGAGTGCACTAGCGGGAGCGTACAATGAGCAGTTCTTC	CAWSALAGAYNEQFF
-	TRBV2	TRBJ1-1	-	TGTGCCAGGACGGTCGGGGGGAACACTGAAGCTTTCTTT	CARTVGGNTEAFF
-	TRBV19	TRBJ1-3	-	TGTGCCAGTAATCGAGGAAAGGGGGTCTCTGGAAACACCATATATTTT	CASNRGKGVSGNTIYF
TRBD2	TRBV9	TRBJ2-3	-	TGTGCCAGCAGCGCTAAGGGGGGACTAGTGACAGATACGCAGTATTTT	CASSAKGGLVTDTQYF
-	TRBV6-5	TRBJ2-3	-	TGTGCCAGCAGTTACGGGCAGGCTACTCGGGATACGCAGTATTTT	CASSYGQATRDTQYF
-	TRBV5-4	TRBJ2-4	-	TGTGCCAGCAGCGGAGGAGGGGCCGGGAAAAACATTCAGTACTTC	CASSGGGAGKNIQYF
TRBD2	TRBV18	TRBJ2-7	-	TGTGCCAGCTCACTCTCGGGGGGGAGCACCTACGAGCAGTACTTC	CASSLSGGSTYEQYF
TRBD1	TRBV29-1	TRBJ1-2	-	TGCAGCGTTGAGCCTCCAAACAGGGGAATAAACTATGGCTACACCTTC	CSVEPPNRGINYGYTF
-	TRBV7-8	TRBJ1-1	-	TGTGCCAGCAGCTTAGTACACACGAACACTGAAGCTTTCTTT	CASSLVHTNTEAFF
TRBD1	TRBV28	TRBJ1-1	-	TGTGCCACCGGGACAGGGGGCCATAACACTGAAGCTTTCTTT	CATGTGGHNTEAFF
-	TRBV6-1	TRBJ1-5	once	TGTGCCAGCAGTGAATTCAGGGGTAATCAGCCCCAGCATTTT	CASSEFRGNQPQHF
TRBD2	TRBV4-3	TRBJ2-7	-	TGCGCCAGCAGCCAGACTAGCGGGGGGTCCTACGAGCAGTACTTC	CASSQTSGGSYEQYF
-	TRBV28	TRBJ2-7	-	TGTGCCAGCAGTCTGCAGGGTGGGCAGTACTTC	CASSLQGGQYF
TRBD1	TRBV9	TRBJ1-1	-	TGTGCCAGCAGCGTTGACAGGGGGCTGGTAGGCACTGAAGCTTTCTTT	CASSVDRGLVGTEAFF
-	TRBV11-1	TRBJ2-1	-	TGTGCCAGCAGCCCACTCATAACGGGTTATGAGCAGTTCTTC	CASSPLITGYEQFF
TRBD1	TRBV4-1	TRBJ1-2	many	TGCGCCAGCAGCCAAGGGACAGGGTTTGGCTACACCTTC	CASSQGTGFGYTF
-	TRBV5-5	TRBJ1-2	-	TGTGCCAGCAGCTTATTGCAGGGTGGGGGCTACACCTTC	CASSLLQGGGYTF
TRBD1	TRBV7-2	TRBJ2-1	-	TGTGCCAGCAGCGCCCGGACAGGGATCCCCGGTGAGCAGTTCTTC	CASSARTGIPGEQFF